Described below is a single TCR beta chain sequence and its context. The data were obtained in a study of tumor-infiltrating lymphocytes in primary liver carcinoma. Germline V gene lookup returns CDR1 MDHEN and CDR2 SYDVKM. The CDR3 covers 13 residues. The V end lost 3 bases, the J end lost 4 bases, and 9 bases lay between the germline ends. Total RNA (around 0.45 ug) served as template for TCR beta cDNA synthesis primed by a constant-region primer. Construction of TCR beta libraries relied on three successive nested multiplex PCR rounds employing slightly modified ARM-PCR. Running around 10 cycles apiece, the first two PCR rounds relied on TRBV1-TRBV30 forward primers together with a C-beta reverse primer. From the multiplex PCR reads, TCRdb called clonotypes with MiXCR, one entry per CDR3 protein. The repertoire holds about 310,000 distinct CDR3 sequences, with approximately 60% as singletons. Extraction also yielded germline DNA, while blood RNA was obtained from unsorted whole blood.

This receptor was identified in a man in his forties with primary liver carcinoma and hepatitis B virus infection. The sequenced material came from peripheral blood. This rearrangement joins TRBV28 to TRBJ1-2; D gene unclear. The CDR3 is CASSFRAFYGYTF. In DNA form, the CDR3 reads TGTGCCAGCAGTTTTCGGGCTTTCTATGGCTACACCTTC.